Included here is one T cell receptor (beta chain) sequence, with context. CDR3 length: 13 residues. Authors' methods: Estimation of nucleated cell counts was performed using reference gene primer amplification. TCRdb's copy holds only in-frame clones and misses some; the assay was immunoSEQ multiplex PCR. Clone size and V and J calls were adopted from that table, with D and trimming inferred from the DNA. The table includes about 200,000 clones, under 90% detected once. The entry originates in a study of blood T cell repertoires in COVID-19. Overall study: Samples of COVID-19 (acute and convalescent) were obtained from the United States, Italy and Spain. Nucleic acid was either cDNA or gDNA, and it came from T cells, B-cell-depleted T cells, or PBMCs.

Participant reports of clinical history set cohort assignment. This sequence originates from a woman aged 50 to 65 with acute COVID-19. Sequenced material: PBMCs or T cells enriched from blood (not recorded which). The chain links TRBV21-1 to TRBJ1-2; the table assigns TRBD1, which was not confirmed against the DNA. TRBV21-1 constitutes a pseudogene. In nucleotides, the CDR3 is TGTGCCAGCCCAACCGACAGGGGGAATGGCTACACCTTC. Amino acids: CASPTDRGNGYTF.